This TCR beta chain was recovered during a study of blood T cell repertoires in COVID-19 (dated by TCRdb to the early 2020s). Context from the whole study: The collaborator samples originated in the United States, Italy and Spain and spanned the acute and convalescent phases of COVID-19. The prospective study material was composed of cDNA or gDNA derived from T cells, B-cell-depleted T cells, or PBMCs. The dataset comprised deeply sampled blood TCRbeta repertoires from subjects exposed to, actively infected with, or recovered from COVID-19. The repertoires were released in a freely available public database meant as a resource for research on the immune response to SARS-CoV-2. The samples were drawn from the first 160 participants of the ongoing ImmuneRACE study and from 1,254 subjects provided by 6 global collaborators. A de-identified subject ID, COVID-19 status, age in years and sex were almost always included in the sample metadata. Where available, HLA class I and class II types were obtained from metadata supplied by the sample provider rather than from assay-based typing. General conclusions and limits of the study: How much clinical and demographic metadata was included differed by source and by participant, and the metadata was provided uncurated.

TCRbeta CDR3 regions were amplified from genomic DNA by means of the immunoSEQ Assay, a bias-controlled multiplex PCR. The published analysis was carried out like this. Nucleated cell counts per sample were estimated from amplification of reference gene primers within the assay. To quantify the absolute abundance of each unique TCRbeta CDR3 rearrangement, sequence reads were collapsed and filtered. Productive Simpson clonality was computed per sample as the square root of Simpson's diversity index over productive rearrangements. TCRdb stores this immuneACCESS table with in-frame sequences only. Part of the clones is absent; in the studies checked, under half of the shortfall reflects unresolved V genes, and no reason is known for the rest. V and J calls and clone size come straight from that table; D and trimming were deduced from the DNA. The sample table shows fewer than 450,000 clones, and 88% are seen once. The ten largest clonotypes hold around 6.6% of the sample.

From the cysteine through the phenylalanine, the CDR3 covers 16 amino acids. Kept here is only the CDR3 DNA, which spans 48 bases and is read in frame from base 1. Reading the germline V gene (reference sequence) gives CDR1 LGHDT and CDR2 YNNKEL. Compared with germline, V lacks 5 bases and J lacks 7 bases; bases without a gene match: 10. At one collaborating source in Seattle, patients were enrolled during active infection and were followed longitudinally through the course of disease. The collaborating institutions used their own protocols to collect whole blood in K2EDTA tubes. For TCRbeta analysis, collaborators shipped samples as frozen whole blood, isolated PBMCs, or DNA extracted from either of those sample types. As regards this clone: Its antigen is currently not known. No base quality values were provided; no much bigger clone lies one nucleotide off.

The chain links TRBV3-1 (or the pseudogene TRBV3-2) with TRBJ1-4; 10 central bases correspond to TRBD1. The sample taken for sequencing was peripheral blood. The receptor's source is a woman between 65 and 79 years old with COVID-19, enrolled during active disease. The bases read TGTGCCAGCAGCTTCCGGGGACAGGGGATGGGTGAAAAACTGTTTTTT. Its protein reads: CASSFRGQGMGEKLFF.